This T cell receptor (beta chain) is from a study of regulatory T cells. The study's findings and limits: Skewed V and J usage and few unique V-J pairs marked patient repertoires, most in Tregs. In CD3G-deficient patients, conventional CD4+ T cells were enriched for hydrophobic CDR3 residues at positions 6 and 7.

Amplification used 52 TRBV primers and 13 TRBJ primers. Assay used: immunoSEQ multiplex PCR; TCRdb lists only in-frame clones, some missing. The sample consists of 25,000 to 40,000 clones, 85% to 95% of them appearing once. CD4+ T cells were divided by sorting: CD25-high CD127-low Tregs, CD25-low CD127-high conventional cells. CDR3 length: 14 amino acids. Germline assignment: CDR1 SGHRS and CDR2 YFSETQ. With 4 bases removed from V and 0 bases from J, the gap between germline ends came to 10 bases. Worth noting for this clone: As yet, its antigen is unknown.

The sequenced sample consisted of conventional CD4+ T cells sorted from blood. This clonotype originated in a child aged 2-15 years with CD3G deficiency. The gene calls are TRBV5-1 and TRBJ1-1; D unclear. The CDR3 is CASSKGFLNTEAFF. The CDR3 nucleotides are TGCGCCAGCAGCAAGGGCTTCCTGAACACTGAAGCTTTCTTT.